These 2 T cell receptor beta chains were sequenced from one sample in a study of blood T cell repertoires in COVID-19. Only in-frame clones appear in the TCRdb table, and some are missing; sequencing was by immunoSEQ multiplex PCR. The data contain about 110,000 clones, less than 85% of them singletons. The sequenced material came from peripheral blood. The receptors come from an elderly woman with acute or convalescent COVID-19.

This chain joins TRBV5-5 and TRBJ1-6, with 9 bases aligning to TRBD1. Trimming at V came to 0 bases and at J to 5 bases, leaving 3 bases not matched to a gene. Germline loops: CDR1 SGHKS, CDR2 YYEKEE (reference sequence). This CDR3 is built from 16 residues. The CDR3 is CASSLGTGANNSPLHF. In DNA, the CDR3 is TGTGCCAGCAGCTTGGGGACAGGGGCCAATAATTCACCCCTCCACTTT.

J is TRBJ1-1 and V is TRBV5-6; TRBD1 aligns across 7 bases. Losses at the gene ends were 0 bases for V and 4 bases for J; bases not matched to a gene: 3. The CDR3 loop spans 14 amino acids. Germline lookup yields CDR1 SGHDT and CDR2 YYEEEE. This chain's CDR3 is CASSLDNRGTEAFF. The DNA for the CDR3 is TGTGCCAGCAGCTTGGATAACAGGGGCACTGAAGCTTTCTTT.